This T cell receptor (beta chain) was sequenced for a study of T-cell reconstitution after alpha-beta-depleted transplantation in children. Study-wide results and limits: Fresh T-cell production supplied most of the T-cell counts and diversity seen one year after transplant.

The TCRbeta library incorporated unique molecular identifiers. TCRdb analysed the PCR reads with MiXCR anew, one entry per CDR3 protein. Among some 130,000 distinct CDR3 sequences listed, more than 9.5% were seen once. Germline V gene data show CDR1 as LGHNA and CDR2 as YSLEER. The CDR3 is 14 amino acids. V was pared by 3 bases and J by 5 bases, with 5 bases of the junction left unmatched. This clonotype has more than one count but fewer than ten. Its antigen is undetermined. This sequence originates from a girl under three years old who had a stem cell transplant for combined immunodeficiency, so the T cells may come from the graft donor. The source material was PBMCs, mostly from graft donor cells, sampled 180 days after TCRalphabeta/CD19-depleted stem cell transplant. This sequence joins TRBV4-3 and TRBJ2-3; 7 positions match TRBD2. CDR3 region: CASSHLAEVDTQYF. The CDR3 DNA is TGCGCCAGCAGCCACCTAGCGGAGGTAGATACGCAGTATTTT.